This TCR beta chain was documented in a study of blood T cell repertoires in COVID-19. As for the study in general: The cDNA or gDNA used as material had been derived from T cells, B-cell-depleted T cells, or PBMCs.

The ends lost 7 bases at V and 7 bases at J; junction bases unmatched: 5. Germline-derived CDR1 and CDR2 are SQVTM and ANQGSEA. This CDR3 spans 12 amino acids. This clone was found once. Original processing notes: Reference gene primers were amplified, and this amplification served to estimate nucleated cell counts. Here immunoSEQ multiplex PCR was the method, and the copy in TCRdb shows in-frame clones only, minus some. V, J and clone size were drawn from that table, and D and trimming were deduced from the DNA. The profile shows 84,000 or so clones, about 82% of them singletons. V is TRBV29-1 and J is TRBJ1-2; 11 bases agree with TRBD1. The receptor was isolated from a woman in her 70s with active or convalescent COVID-19. The specimen sequenced was peripheral blood. In nucleotides, the CDR3 is TGCAGCGAGAGGACAGGGGGCTCTGGCTACACCTTC. Protein sequence: CSERTGGSGYTF.